This T cell receptor (beta chain) was identified in a study of T-cell memory formation after mild COVID-19. General study results and limits: Some responding clones appeared in pre-infection memory, suggesting cross-reactive memory joined. Among clones peaking at day 37 in the second wave, SARS-CoV-2 specificity remained unconfirmed.

Germline V gene data show CDR1 as MGHRA and CDR2 as YSYEKL. There are 12 residues in the CDR3. The germline V and J ends were trimmed by 3 bases and 5 bases, with 5 bases remaining between them. Via MiXCR, TCRdb re-called the 5' RACE reads, giving one row per CDR3 protein. This sample has around 200,000 distinct CDR3 sequences, with 18% found just once. There are a few counts of this clonotype. Its antigen remains unknown. This rearrangement joins TRBV4-1 to TRBJ2-1; D possibly corresponds to TRBD2 (5 bases). The clonotype was recovered from a man aged 18 to 29 who had mild COVID-19 (a few samples of this study predate the infection). Cell type and time point are not known. Source material: PBMCs or a T cell subset sorted from them (not recorded which). DNA for the CDR3: TGCGCCAGCAGCCAGAGGGACAATGAGCAGTTCTTC. As protein: CASSQRDNEQFF.